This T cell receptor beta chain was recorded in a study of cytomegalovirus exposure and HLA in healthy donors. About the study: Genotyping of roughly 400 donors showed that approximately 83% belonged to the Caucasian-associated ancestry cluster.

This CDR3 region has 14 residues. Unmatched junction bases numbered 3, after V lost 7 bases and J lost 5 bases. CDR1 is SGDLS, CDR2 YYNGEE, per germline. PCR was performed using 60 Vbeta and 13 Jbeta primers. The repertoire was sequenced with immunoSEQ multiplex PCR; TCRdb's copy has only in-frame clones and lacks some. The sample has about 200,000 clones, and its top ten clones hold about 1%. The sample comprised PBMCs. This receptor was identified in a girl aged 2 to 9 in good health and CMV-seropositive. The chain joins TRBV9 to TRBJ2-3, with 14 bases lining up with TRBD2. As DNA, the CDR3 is TGTGCCAGCGGAGGACTAGCGGGAGGAGATACGCAGTATTTT. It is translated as CASGGLAGGDTQYF.